The 32 T cell receptor beta chains reported below all come from one sample, sequenced in a study of T cells in Graves' hyperthyroidism and ophthalmopathy. Amplified regions were TCR beta CDR3 sequences from RNA transcripts. When the TCR CDR3 underwent first-round RT-PCR, the HTBI primer set was used. TCRdb analysed the multiplex PCR reads with MiXCR anew, one entry per CDR3 protein. The data contain a few hundred thousand distinct CDR3 sequences, 13% to 15% of them singletons. The sample comprised blood. All receptors come from a woman younger than 30 with Graves' hyperthyroidism.

This clonotype was seen a handful of times. A much bigger clone sits one base away, suggesting this may be a read error. This rearrangement joins TRBV7-9 to TRBJ2-3, with 7 nucleotides matching TRBD2. Germline V CDR1 and CDR2: SEHNR, FQNEAQ (reference sequence). This CDR3 spans 18 amino acids. CDR3 in DNA: TGTGCCAGCAGCACCCGAGCGGGACGGTACCTCTTCACAGGTACGCAGTATTTT. Translating gives CASSTRAGRYLFTGTQYF.

The chain couples TRBV4-1 to TRBJ2-7; D unresolved. This CDR3 has 14 residues. V was cut by 0 bases and J by 5 bases, with 11 bases left in between. Germline loops: CDR1 MGHRA, CDR2 YSYEKL. CDR3 in amino acids: CASSQDRAGDEQYV. CDR3 DNA: TGCGCCAGCAGCCAAGATCGGGCAGGCGACGAGCAGTACGTC.

This chain links TRBV27 with TRBJ2-3, with TRBD2 matching 8 bases. This CDR3 spans 14 amino acids. Germline CDR1 MNHEY, CDR2 SMNVEV (reference sequence). Losses at the gene ends were 7 bases for V and 9 bases for J; bases not matched to a gene: 12. This CDR3 is CASTLGRAADTQYF. The CDR3 region has the DNA TGTGCCAGCACCCTCGGGAGGGCCGCGGACACGCAGTATTTT.

As regards this clonotype: With a much larger clone just one base away, this may be a read error. The genes are TRBV5-5 and TRBJ2-3, with 7 bases fitting TRBD1. CDR1 and CDR2 (germline): SGHKS, YYEKEE (reference sequence). The CDR3 has 18 residues. CDR3 region: CASSQDPPTGVTTDTQYF. The CDR3 DNA sequence: TGCGCCAGCAGCCAAGATCCCCCTACAGGGGTGACCACAGATACGCAGTATTTT.

This clonotype has a count of ten or more. The V and J genes are TRBV5-1 and TRBJ2-3, with 9 positions matching TRBD2. The germline CDR1 and CDR2 sequences are SGHRS and YFSETQ. With 0 bases clipped from V and 2 bases from J, the junction kept 7 bases outside the gene matches. The CDR3 totals 17 residues. The CDR3, as DNA: TGCGCCAGCAGCTTGGAATGGCTAGCGGGATTCACAGATACGCAGTATTTT. This translates into CASSLEWLAGFTDTQYF.

This clonotype has at least ten counts. V usage is TRBV6-2 or TRBV6-3 and J usage is TRBJ1-6, with D unclear. CDR1 and CDR2 (germline): MNHEY, SVGEGT. There are 21 residues in the CDR3. V shed 1 base and J shed 0 bases, with 22 bases lying between them. The CDR3 region is CASSYFGPAADRSSYNSPLHF. The CDR3 nucleotides read TGTGCCAGCAGTTACTTTGGGCCTGCTGCAGACCGGAGCTCCTATAATTCACCCCTCCACTTT.

CDR3 bases: TGTGCCAGCAGCGTTCTCGACAGGTCTGATAGCTATGGCTACACCTTC. Protein sequence: CASSVLDRSDSYGYTF. V and J are TRBV9 and TRBJ1-2; D possibly corresponds to TRBD1 (6 bases). The CDR3 loop spans 16 amino acids. CDR1 is SGDLS and CDR2 is YYNGEE in the germline V gene. V was pared by 2 bases and J by 4 bases, with 18 bases between. Full variable domain (missing parts from reference TRBV9 and TRBJ1-2): DSGVTQTPKHLITATGQRVTLRCSPRSGDLSVYWYQQSLDQGLQFLIQYYNGEERAKGNILERFSAQQFPDLHSELNLSSLELGDSALYFCASSVLDRSDSYGYTFGSGTRLTVV.

This chain uses TRBV18 with TRBJ1-6, with a weak D call TRBD1 (5 bases). CDR1 is KGHSH, CDR2 LQKENI, per germline. CDR3 length equals 16 residues. The V end was cut by 8 bases, the J end by 10 bases, with 24 bases between. Here the CDR3 reads CASALGVGRIISPLHF. The CDR3 nucleotides read TGTGCCAGCGCGTTAGGGGTGGGAAGGATTATATCACCCCTCCACTTT.

This clonotype was counted at least ten times. This chain uses TRBV4-1 with TRBJ1-1; a possible D gene is TRBD1 (6 bases). CDR1 and CDR2 from the germline V gene are MGHRA and YSYEKL. The CDR3 extends over 14 amino acids. V was shortened by 7 bases and J by 1 base, with 13 bases between the two germline ends. CDR3 amino acids: CASTTRGANTEAFF. The CDR3 DNA sequence: TGCGCCAGCACAACAAGGGGGGCGAACACTGAAGCTTTCTTT.

This clonotype came up many times. The rearrangement uses TRBV12-3 or TRBV12-4 and TRBJ1-2; D is unresolved. The CDR3 extends over 14 amino acids. Between the trimmed V and J ends, which lost 7 bases and 4 bases, there was a span of 16 bases. The CDR3 bases are TGTGCCAGCACTTACGGCCTCCGACCCTATGGCTACACCTTC. This sequence encodes CASTYGLRPYGYTF.

A few counts support this clonotype. The V gene is TRBV6-2 or TRBV6-3, the J gene TRBJ2-7; 8 positions match TRBD1. Germline CDR1 and CDR2: MNHEY and SVGEGT. V lost 6 bases to trimming and J lost 9 bases; unmatched junction nucleotides: 10. The CDR3 has 13 amino acids. The CDR3 protein is CASSRTGPPGQYV. The CDR3 DNA sequence: TGTGCCAGCAGCCGGACAGGGCCGCCAGGGCAGTACGTC.

In this sample, this clonotype turned up many times. The chain is built from TRBV2 and TRBJ1-4, with D possibly matching TRBD1 (6 bases). The germline V and J ends were trimmed by 8 bases and 8 bases, with 15 bases remaining between them. Per germline, CDR1 SNHLY and CDR2 FYNNEI. This CDR3 region has 13 residues. This CDR3 is CASGGQTGEKLFF. In DNA form, the CDR3 reads TGTGCCAGCGGAGGACAGACGGGAGAAAAACTGTTTTTT.

In this sample, this clonotype turned up many times. V is TRBV5-1 and J is TRBJ2-1; TRBD2 agrees at 7 bases. The germline V gene has CDR1 SGHRS and CDR2 YFSETQ. The CDR3 extends over 16 amino acids. V was pared by 6 bases and J by 2 bases, with 11 bases of the junction left unmatched. CDR3 nucleotides: TGCGCCAGCACCTCCCTTGGCGGGAGCGCCTACAATGAGCAGTTCTTC. This encodes CASTSLGGSAYNEQFF.

The V call is TRBV5-1, the J call TRBJ2-3, with 9 positions matching TRBD2. CDR1 SGHRS and CDR2 YFSETQ come from the germline V gene. Trimming took 0 bases from V and 3 from J; bases not matched to a gene: 5. This CDR3 has 16 amino acids. CDR3 bases: TGCGCCAGCAGCTTGGAAGTAGCGGGAGAAACAGATACGCAGTATTTT. It specifies CASSLEVAGETDTQYF.

The gene calls are TRBV19 and TRBJ2-4, with D possibly called TRBD1 or TRBD2 (6 bases each). The CDR3 spans 14 residues. The V gene lost 7 bases and the J gene lost 1 base, with 11 bases spanning the gap. Germline-derived CDR1 and CDR2 are LNHDA and SQIVND (reference sequence). The CDR3 DNA follows: TGTGCCAGTACAGGGGCGGGGGCCAAAAACATTCAGTACTTC. Translation gives CASTGAGAKNIQYF.

Ten or more counts support this clonotype. This chain connects TRBV20-1 to TRBJ2-5, with D perhaps TRBD1 (6 bases). The V and J ends lost 1 base and 1 base respectively, with 28 bases between them. CDR1 DFQATT and CDR2 SNEGSKA come from the germline V gene (reference sequence). This CDR3 has 20 residues. This CDR3 reads CSARALGGGALRSTQETQYF. CDR3 DNA: TGCAGTGCTAGAGCCCTAGGGGGTGGGGCCCTAAGATCGACCCAAGAGACCCAGTACTTC.

This clonotype was seen only once. V gene TRBV29-1 combines with J gene TRBJ2-1; 16 bases are a match to TRBD2. The last part of the DNA fits TRBJ2-7 better; the J call may be wrong. CDR1 is SQVTM and CDR2 is ANQGSEA in the germline V gene. The CDR3 is 20 residues long. CDR3 nucleotides: TGCAGCGTTGAAACCCTGACCGGGACTAGCGGGAGGGTCTCCTACAATGAGCAGTACTTC. Encoded protein: CSVETLTGTSGRVSYNEQYF.

This clonotype was detected ten times or more. V and J are TRBV9 and TRBJ1-2, with a weak D call TRBD1 (5 bases). The CDR3 is 14 residues long. With 0 bases removed from V and 4 bases from J, the gap between germline ends came to 10 bases. The V gene's germline CDR1 is SGDLS and CDR2 YYNGEE. Here the CDR3 reads CASSVAGSGYGYTF. DNA of the CDR3: TGTGCCAGCAGCGTAGCAGGGTCTGGCTATGGCTACACCTTC.

The chain uses TRBV24-1 and TRBJ1-5; no firm D call. V lost 3 bases and J lost 3, with 14 bases in between. The length of the CDR3 is 16 residues. From germline, CDR1 is KGHDR and CDR2 SFDVKD. The CDR3 loop reads CATSDATPVDNQPQHF. CDR3 nucleotides: TGTGCCACCAGTGATGCGACGCCCGTTGACAATCAGCCCCAGCATTTT.

This clonotype was seen ten or more times. This chain connects TRBV20-1 to TRBJ2-5; no clear D gene. Between the trimmed V and J ends, which lost 0 bases and 5 bases, there was a span of 13 bases. Germline CDR1 reads DFQATT; CDR2 reads SNEGSKA (reference sequence). There are 14 residues in the CDR3. Written as DNA, the CDR3 is TGCAGTGCTAGAGAATTGGCCCGTCGCGAGACCCAGTACTTC. Translated, it gives CSARELARRETQYF.

CDR3 region: CVWSVTGGDCSYEQYV. The CDR3 DNA reads TGTGTCTGGAGTGTAACAGGGGGGGACTGTTCCTACGAGCAGTACGTC. The genes are TRBV30 and TRBJ2-7; the D gene is possibly TRBD1 (8 bases). The length of the CDR3 is 16 residues. Germline V gene data show CDR1 as GTSNPN and CDR2 as SVGIG (reference sequence).

This clonotype was picked up a small number of times. J is TRBJ2-3 and V is TRBV27, with D tentatively TRBD2 (7 bases). The length of the CDR3 is 15 residues. V shed 10 bases and J shed 3 bases, with 20 bases lying between them. Germline V gives CDR1 MNHEY, CDR2 SMNVEV (reference sequence). CDR3 DNA sequence: TGTGCCACCCGGACCGTGGGGGGGCTTACAGATACGCAGTATTTT. Translation: CATRTVGGLTDTQYF.

In this sample, this clonotype turned up many times. The J gene is TRBJ2-5, the V gene TRBV24-1; perhaps D is TRBD1 or TRBD2 (5 bases each). The ends were cut back, 12 bases at V and 5 bases at J, with 18 bases in the middle. Germline CDR1 is KGHDR and CDR2 is SFDVKD. The CDR3 length is 13 residues. DNA for the CDR3: TGTGCCGCCTCACAGGCGGGCCTTGAGACCCAGTACTTC. Amino acid sequence: CAASQAGLETQYF.

This chain uses TRBV10-3 with TRBJ2-3, with D hard to call. The germline V and J ends were trimmed by 7 bases and 1 base, with 12 bases remaining between them. Germline-derived CDR1 and CDR2 are ENHRY and SYGVKD. The CDR3 is 14 amino acids. CDR3 bases: TGTGCCATCACCCTCCAGGCGGGCACAGATACGCAGTATTTT. Its protein product is CAITLQAGTDTQYF.

This clonotype was counted at least ten times. The CDR3 nucleotides are TGTGCCAGCAGTGAGGACAGGGGGCTTTGGCAGCCCCAGCATTTT. It translates to CASSEDRGLWQPQHF. The V call is TRBV2, the J call TRBJ1-5; TRBD1 agrees at 11 bases. Germline CDR1 reads SNHLY; CDR2 reads FYNNEI. V lost 3 bases, J lost 7 bases, and 5 bases stayed unmatched. CDR3 size: 15 residues.

This clonotype was detected many times. The V gene is TRBV2, the J gene TRBJ1-5; D is ambiguous. Germline-derived CDR1 and CDR2 are SNHLY and FYNNEI. Trimming shortened V by 2 bases and J by 0 bases, and 8 bases separated the two germline ends. CDR3 length equals 15 residues. In DNA form, the CDR3 reads TGTGCCAGCAGTGAACTGAGGAATAGCAATCAGCCCCAGCATTTT. It encodes CASSELRNSNQPQHF. Full variable domain (missing parts from reference TRBV2 and TRBJ1-5): EPEVTQTPSHQVTQMGQEVILRCVPISNHLYFYWYRQILGQKVEFLVSFYNNEISEKSEIFDDQFSVERPDGSNFTLKIRSTKLEDSAMYFCASSELRNSNQPQHFGDGTRLSIL.

This clonotype was seen at least ten times. The genes are TRBV12-5 and TRBJ2-1; TRBD1 matches 12 bases. This CDR3 contains 15 residues. With 8 bases clipped from V and 8 bases from J, the junction kept 10 bases outside the gene matches. Germline assignment: CDR1 LGHNT and CDR2 FRNRAP. This chain's CDR3 is CASTFGGQGADEQFF. The CDR3 coding sequence is TGTGCTAGTACCTTTGGGGGACAGGGGGCTGATGAGCAGTTCTTC.

This clonotype has at least ten counts. This chain uses TRBV28 with TRBJ2-7; no clear D gene. V dropped 6 bases and J dropped 5 bases, with 17 bases sitting between them. Per germline, CDR1 MDHEN and CDR2 SYDVKM. CDR3 length: 14 amino acids. CDR3: CASRQTRRLHEQYF. In DNA, the CDR3 is TGTGCCAGCAGACAAACACGACGGCTCCACGAGCAGTACTTC.

At least ten counts were recorded for this clonotype. The V and J genes are TRBV2 and TRBJ1-2, with D possibly matching TRBD1 (5 bases). Germline CDR1 SNHLY, CDR2 FYNNEI. The ends were cut back, 11 bases at V and 8 bases at J, with 21 bases in the middle. The length of the CDR3 is 13 residues. The CDR3 DNA reads TGTGCCTCACAGGAGAGCACCCTTTGGGGCTACACCTTC. Protein: CASQESTLWGYTF.

The table lists this clonotype with a few counts. This chain joins TRBV12-3 or TRBV12-4 and TRBJ1-4; D gene uncertain. The CDR3 loop spans 16 amino acids. V shed 6 bases and J shed 4 bases, with 18 bases lying between them. The CDR3 DNA follows: TGTGCCAGCAGCATACAAGAGCCCTTCAATAATGAAAAACTGTTTTTT. Translating gives CASSIQEPFNNEKLFF.

For this clonotype: This may come from a read error, since a much larger clone is one base off. V usage is TRBV19 and J usage is TRBJ1-5, with 8 bases matching TRBD1. The germline gives CDR1 LNHDA, CDR2 SQIVND (reference sequence). The CDR3 loop spans 16 amino acids. The CDR3 DNA reads TGTGCCAGTAGTATATCCCCAGGGGGCGTAGGGCAGCCCCGGCATTTT. Translating gives CASSISPGGVGQPRHF.

This clonotype was observed at least ten times. The J gene is TRBJ2-7, the V gene TRBV19; tentatively, D is TRBD1 or TRBD2 (5 bases each). CDR1 is LNHDA and CDR2 is SQIVND in the germline V gene (reference sequence). The CDR3 extends over 14 amino acids. V was trimmed by 6 bases and J by 0 bases, leaving 12 bases between them. CDR3 DNA: TGTGCCAGTAGGGGGACGGATAGCTCCTACGAGCAGTACTTC. Its protein product is CASRGTDSSYEQYF.